This T cell receptor beta chain was profiled in a study of CD8 T cells in Susac syndrome. Germline lookup yields CDR1 SGDLS and CDR2 YYNGEE. The CDR3 is made up of 15 amino acids. Between the trimmed V and J ends, which lost 2 bases and 10 bases, there was a span of 16 bases. Reverse transcription of roughly 0.45 to 1 ug RNA used random hexamers. TCRdb used MiXCR to reprocess the immunoSEQ multiplex PCR reads, holding one entry per CDR3 protein. The profile covers 200,000 to 250,000 distinct CDR3 sequences, with about 94% appearing a single time and about 0.15% taken by the ten largest. The chain uses TRBV9 and TRBJ1-6, with D hard to call. The clonotype was recovered from a human donor with multiple sclerosis. The specimen sequenced was CD8+ T cells from PBMCs. CDR3 loop: CASSVSAETASPLHF. CDR3 bases: TGTGCCAGCAGCGTGTCGGCAGAAACCGCGTCACCCCTCCACTTT.